This TCR beta chain was recovered during a study of control samples from healthy donors and cancer patients (TCRdb year 2020). In this sample, this clone turned up once. This clone's antigen is unknown. Qualities for individual bases were not recorded, and no much larger clone is one base off. Library preparation employed the immunoSEQ multiplex PCR assay. Sourced from immuneACCESS, this table was stored by TCRdb with only in-frame sequences that have V and J called. A share of the clones is absent; for the studies checked, an unresolved V gene accounts for under half, and the remainder has no known explanation. The sample includes 130,000 or so clones, with 85% to 95% observed a single time. 10% to 15% of the sample lies in the top ten. The sample was blood. The sequence was obtained from a man aged 40-50 years in good health.

The CDR3 reads as follows: CAISGTGGAGYGYTF. The sequence in DNA is TGTGCCATTTCCGGGACAGGGGGCGCGGGCTATGGCTACACCTTC. Recombination linked TRBV10-3 to TRBJ1-2; 12 central bases correspond to TRBD1. CDR1 and CDR2 were assigned from the germline V gene as ENHRY and SYGVKD. The CDR3 measures 15 amino acids from cysteine to phenylalanine. The read is trimmed to its CDR3 DNA, 45 bases read in frame from base 1. V and J are trimmed by 9 bases and 4 bases, and the gene matches miss 9 bases of the junction.